This TCR beta chain was identified during a study of brain T cells in children with intractable seizures. Study conclusions and caveats: Each case's top public CDR3 resembled known HCMV, EBV or influenza A CDR3s.

The repertoire was sequenced with immunoSEQ multiplex PCR; TCRdb's copy has only in-frame clones and lacks some. The sample shows over 1,500 clones, approximately 80% of them seen only once. Only cases whose brain tissue showed the highest T cell transcript signatures were sequenced. At least one anti-epileptic drug was given before surgery. Concerning this clone itself: Its antigen is not known.

Trimming took off 5 bases at V and 6 bases at J, with 14 bases between the two ends. The CDR3 covers 13 residues. The TCR was taken from a girl aged 2 to 10 with tuberous sclerosis and intractable seizures. V usage is TRBV12-3 or TRBV12-4 and J usage is TRBJ2-7, with D uncertain. This sample comprised resected brain tissue, obtained at surgery. CDR3 residues: CASSPSFTAEQYF. CDR3 coding DNA: TGTGCCAGCAGTCCCTCCTTCACGGCCGAGCAGTACTTC.